The entry below describes one TCR beta chain. Data came from immunoSEQ multiplex PCR; TCRdb stores just in-frame clones and leaves some out. Of around 310,000 clones in the sample, approximately 89% were seen once. The data were obtained in a study of blood T cell repertoires in COVID-19. Germline V gene sequence: CDR1 SEHNR, CDR2 FQNEAQ (reference sequence). The V gene end was trimmed by 5 bases and the J gene end by 7 bases; junction bases not matched to a gene: 6. This CDR3 comprises 15 residues. Participants, about 18 to 89 years old, spanned about two dozen US areas. Assignment of participants to cohorts was predicated upon participant-reported clinical history.

The specimen was PBMCs or T cells enriched from blood (not recorded which). The TCR comes from a woman in her thirties or forties who had recovered from COVID-19. The rearrangement joins TRBV7-9 to TRBJ2-1, with 12 bases matching TRBD2. The CDR3: CASSPTSGSRNEQFF. The CDR3 DNA reads as TGTGCCAGCAGCCCGACTAGCGGGAGTCGAAATGAGCAGTTCTTC.